The rows below give T cell receptor beta chains drawn from one sample of a study of cytomegalovirus exposure and HLA in healthy donors. The data were produced by immunoSEQ multiplex PCR, yet TCRdb's version contains in-frame clones alone and is incomplete. Of 100,000 to 120,000 clones listed, around 86% are singletons. The sample comprised PBMCs. The source is a man between 40 and 49 years old in good health and CMV-seronegative. The CDR3 runs from the conserved cysteine through the conserved F or W. The D gene is left open where the match is weak. The size field is filled for only some rows; it gives once, few, many or a size class.

CAISETEMTGTQHF TGTGCCATCAGTGAGACCGAAATGACAGGGACCCAGCATTTT TRBD1 TRBJ1-5 TRBV10-3 -
CARSPDEGNRVRNQPQHF TGTGCCAGAAGCCCGGATGAAGGGAACAGGGTAAGGAATCAGCCCCAGCATTTT - TRBJ1-5 TRBV5-3 -
CASSPLSGGGNTEAFF TGTGCCAGCAGCCCCCTTTCAGGGGGTGGTAACACTGAAGCTTTCTTT TRBD1 TRBJ1-1 TRBV9 -
CASSPGFLDGYTF TGTGCCAGCAGTCCCGGTTTCTTAGATGGCTACACCTTC - TRBJ1-2 TRBV28 -
CASSPTGTGVQAGNTIYF TGCGCCAGCAGCCCTACCGGGACAGGGGTTCAGGCTGGAAACACCATATATTTT TRBD1 TRBJ1-3 TRBV5-1 once
CASSVVGGGATDTQYF TGTGCCAGCAGCGTAGTCGGCGGGGGGGCGACAGATACGCAGTATTTT TRBD2 TRBJ2-3 TRBV9 -
CASSLRTGVVSPLHF TGTGCCAGCAGCTTGAGGACAGGAGTCGTTTCACCCCTCCACTTT TRBD1 TRBJ1-6 TRBV5-6 -
CASSSDRAGGNTIYF TGTGCCAGCAGCTCCGACAGGGCCGGCGGAAACACCATATATTTT TRBD1 TRBJ1-3 TRBV5-4 -
CASSFLGLAGLARDTQYF TGTGCCAGCAGCTTCCTGGGACTCGCAGGCCTAGCTAGAGATACGCAGTATTTT - TRBJ2-3 TRBV13 -
CASPQGLDGTEAFF TGTGCCAGTCCCCAGGGATTAGATGGCACTGAAGCTTTCTTT - TRBJ1-1 TRBV7-8 -
CASSTGLQRETQYF TGCGCCAGCAGCACGGGACTCCAGCGGGAGACCCAGTACTTC - TRBJ2-5 TRBV5-1 once
CASSPGEGSYGYTF TGTGCCAGCAGCCCAGGGGAGGGTTCGTACGGCTACACCTTC - TRBJ1-2 TRBV9 -
CASTLRGRETQYF TGTGCCAGCACGTTAAGGGGGCGGGAGACCCAGTACTTC TRBD1 TRBJ2-5 TRBV5-4 -
CASSSSMNTEAFF TGCGCCAGCAGCAGCTCGATGAACACTGAAGCTTTCTTT - TRBJ1-1 TRBV5-1 -
CASTRTENYEQYF TGTGCCAGCACCCGGACAGAAAACTACGAGCAGTACTTC - TRBJ2-7 TRBV7-9 -
CASSFTTDSPLHF TGTGCCAGCAGCTTTACGACAGATTCACCCCTCCACTTT - TRBJ1-6 TRBV7-2 -
CASKETGGNQPQHF TGTGCCAGCAAAGAGACAGGGGGCAATCAGCCCCAGCATTTT TRBD1 TRBJ1-5 TRBV6-5 -
CASSPSEGNQPQHF TGTGCCAGCAGTCCAAGTGAGGGCAATCAGCCCCAGCATTTT - TRBJ1-5 TRBV6-5 -
CASSTRGTGPATNEKLFF TGTGCCAGCAGCACGAGGGGGACAGGCCCAGCAACTAATGAAAAACTGTTTTTT TRBD1 TRBJ1-4 TRBV7-2 few